This T cell receptor (beta chain) was sequenced during a study of shared clonotypes between healthy human individuals. Within Nashville, Tennessee resided all donors, each a Caucasian adult. A CD45RA-negative memory subset and a CD45RA+ naive subset were separated from the CD4+ cells. The CDR3 runs 14 residues. The ends lost 2 bases at V and 3 bases at J; junction bases unmatched: 4. Germline CDR1 and CDR2: KGHSH and LQKENI. TCRdb keeps only in-frame clones here, not all; method: immunoSEQ multiplex PCR. The profile shows approximately 2.5 million clones, 80% to 95% of them singletons. This receptor was obtained from a man between 18 and 29 years old in good health. Some clones in this sample may be carry-over from other donors' samples. Sequencing was done on a sample of naive CD4+ T cells from PBMCs. Regarding subset: CD45RA+ positively selected. The V call is TRBV18, the J call TRBJ2-7; 7 bases align to TRBD1. The DNA for the CDR3 is TGTGCCAGCTCACCAGCAGGGGGTAACTACGAGCAGTACTTC. Amino acid sequence: CASSPAGGNYEQYF.